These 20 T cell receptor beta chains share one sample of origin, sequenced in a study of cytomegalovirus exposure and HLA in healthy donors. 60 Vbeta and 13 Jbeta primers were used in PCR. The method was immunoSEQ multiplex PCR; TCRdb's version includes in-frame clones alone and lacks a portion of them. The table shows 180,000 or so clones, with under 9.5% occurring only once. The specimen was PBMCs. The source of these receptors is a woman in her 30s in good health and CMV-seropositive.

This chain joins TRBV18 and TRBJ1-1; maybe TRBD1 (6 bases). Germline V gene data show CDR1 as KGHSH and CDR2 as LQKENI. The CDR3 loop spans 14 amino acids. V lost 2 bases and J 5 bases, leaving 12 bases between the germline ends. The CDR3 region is CASSPSRQGTEAFF. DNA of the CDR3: TGTGCCAGCTCACCAAGCCGGCAGGGGACTGAAGCTTTCTTT.

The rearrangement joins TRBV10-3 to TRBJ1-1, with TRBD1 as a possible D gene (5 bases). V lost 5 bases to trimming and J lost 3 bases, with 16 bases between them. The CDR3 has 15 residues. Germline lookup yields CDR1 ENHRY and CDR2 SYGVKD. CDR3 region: CAISLQGPPDTEAFF. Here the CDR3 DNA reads TGTGCCATCAGTCTGCAGGGTCCCCCTGACACTGAAGCTTTCTTT.

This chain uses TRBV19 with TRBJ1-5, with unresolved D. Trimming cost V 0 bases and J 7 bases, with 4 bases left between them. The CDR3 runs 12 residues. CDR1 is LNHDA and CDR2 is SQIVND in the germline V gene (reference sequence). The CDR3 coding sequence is TGTGCCAGTAGTATAGAGCGGCAGCCCCAGCATTTT. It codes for CASSIERQPQHF.

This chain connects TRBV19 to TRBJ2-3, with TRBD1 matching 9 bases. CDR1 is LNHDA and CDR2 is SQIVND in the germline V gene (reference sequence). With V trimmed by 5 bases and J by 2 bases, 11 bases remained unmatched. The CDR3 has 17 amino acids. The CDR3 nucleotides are TGTGCCAGTAGTGTTACAGGGGGCCGATTCTTCACAGATACGCAGTATTTT. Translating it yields CASSVTGGRFFTDTQYF. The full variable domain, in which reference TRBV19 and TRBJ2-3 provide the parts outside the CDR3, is DGGITQSPKYLFRKEGQNVTLSCEQNLNHDAMYWYRQDPGQGLRLIYYSQIVNDFQKGDIAEGYSVSREKKESFPLTVTSAQKNPTAFYLCASSVTGGRFFTDTQYFGPGTRLTVL.

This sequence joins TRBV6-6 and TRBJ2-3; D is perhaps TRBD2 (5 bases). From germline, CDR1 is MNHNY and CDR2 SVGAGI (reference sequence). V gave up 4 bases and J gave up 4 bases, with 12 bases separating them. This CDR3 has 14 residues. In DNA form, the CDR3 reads TGTGCCAGCAGTTGGGAACTAGACCCAGATACGCAGTATTTT. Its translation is CASSWELDPDTQYF.

The CDR3 loop is CASSLVGRDNEQFF. CDR3 bases: TGTGCCAGCAGCTTAGTTGGCAGGGACAATGAGCAGTTCTTC. This chain uses TRBV7-9 with TRBJ2-1, with D possibly TRBD1 on 5 matching bases. CDR3 length: 14 residues. V lost 1 base to trimming and J lost 5 bases, with 9 bases between them. Germline V gene lookup returns CDR1 SEHNR and CDR2 FQNEAQ (reference sequence).

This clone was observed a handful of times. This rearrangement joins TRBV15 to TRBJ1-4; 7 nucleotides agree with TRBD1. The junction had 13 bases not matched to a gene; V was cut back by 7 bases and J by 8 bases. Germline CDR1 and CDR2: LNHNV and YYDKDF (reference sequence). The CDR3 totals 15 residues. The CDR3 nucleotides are TGTGCCACCACCCCACCTGACAGGGTTGACGAAAAACTGTTTTTT. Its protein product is CATTPPDRVDEKLFF. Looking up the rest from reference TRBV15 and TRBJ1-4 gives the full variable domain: DAMVIQNPRYQVTQFGKPVTLSCSQTLNHNVMYWYQQKSSQAPKLLFHYYDKDFNNEADTPDNFQSRRPNTSFCFLDIRSPGLGDTAMYLCATTPPDRVDEKLFFGSGTQLSVL.

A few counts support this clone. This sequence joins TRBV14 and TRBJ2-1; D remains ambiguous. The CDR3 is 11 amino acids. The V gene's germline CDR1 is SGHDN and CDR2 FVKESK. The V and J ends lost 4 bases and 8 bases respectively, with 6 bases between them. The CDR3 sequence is CASSLGDEQFF. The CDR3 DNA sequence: TGTGCCAGCAGCCTGGGCGATGAGCAGTTCTTC.

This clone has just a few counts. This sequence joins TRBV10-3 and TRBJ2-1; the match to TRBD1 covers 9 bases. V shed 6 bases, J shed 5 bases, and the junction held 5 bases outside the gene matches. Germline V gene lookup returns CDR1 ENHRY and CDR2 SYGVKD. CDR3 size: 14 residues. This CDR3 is CAISRTGADNEQFF. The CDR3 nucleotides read TGTGCCATCAGCAGGACAGGGGCGGACAATGAGCAGTTCTTC.

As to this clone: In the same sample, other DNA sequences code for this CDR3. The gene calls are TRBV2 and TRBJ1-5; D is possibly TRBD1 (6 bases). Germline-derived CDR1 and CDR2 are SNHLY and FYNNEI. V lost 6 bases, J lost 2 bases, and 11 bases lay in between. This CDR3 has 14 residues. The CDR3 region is CASSNRVGNQPQHF. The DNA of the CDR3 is TGTGCCAGCAGCAACAGGGTAGGCAATCAGCCCCAGCATTTT.

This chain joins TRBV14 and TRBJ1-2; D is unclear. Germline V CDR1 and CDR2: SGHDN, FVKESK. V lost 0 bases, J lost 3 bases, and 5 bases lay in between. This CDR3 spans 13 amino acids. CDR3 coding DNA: TGTGCCAGCAGCCAAGACCGGGACTATGGCTACACCTTC. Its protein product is CASSQDRDYGYTF.

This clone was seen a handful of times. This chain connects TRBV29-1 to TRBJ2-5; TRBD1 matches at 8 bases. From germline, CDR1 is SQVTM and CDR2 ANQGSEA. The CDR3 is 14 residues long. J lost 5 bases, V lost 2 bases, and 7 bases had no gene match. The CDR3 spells CSVETMGQAETQYF. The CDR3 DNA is TGCAGCGTTGAAACAATGGGACAGGCCGAGACCCAGTACTTC.

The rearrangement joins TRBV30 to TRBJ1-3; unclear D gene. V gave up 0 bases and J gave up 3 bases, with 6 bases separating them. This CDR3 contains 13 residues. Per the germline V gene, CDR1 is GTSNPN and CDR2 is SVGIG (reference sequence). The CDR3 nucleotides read TGTGCCTGGAGTGTAATCATTGGAAACACCATATATTTT. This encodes CAWSVIIGNTIYF.

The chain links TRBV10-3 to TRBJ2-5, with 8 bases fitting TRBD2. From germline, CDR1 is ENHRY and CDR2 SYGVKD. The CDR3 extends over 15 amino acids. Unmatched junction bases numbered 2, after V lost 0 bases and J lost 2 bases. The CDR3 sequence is CAISESVAGQETQYF. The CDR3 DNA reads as TGTGCCATCAGTGAGTCGGTAGCGGGACAAGAGACCCAGTACTTC.

CDR3 bases: TGTGCCAGCAGCTTAGGGCTAGCGGGAGTGGGAGAGCAGTTCTTC. It codes for CASSLGLAGVGEQFF. This sequence joins TRBV11-2 and TRBJ2-1; 10 nucleotides match TRBD2. This CDR3 has 15 residues. Germline V gene data show CDR1 as SGHAT and CDR2 as FQNNGV. V lost 1 base to trimming and J lost 10 bases; unmatched junction nucleotides: 7.

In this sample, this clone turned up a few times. The CDR3 region is CASIFDSAYEQYF. For the CDR3, the DNA is TGTGCCAGCATATTCGACTCAGCCTACGAGCAGTACTTC. The chain couples TRBV2 to TRBJ2-7; D call uncertain. Trimming removed 7 bases from V and 2 bases from J, with 12 bases in between. CDR1 is SNHLY, CDR2 FYNNEI, per germline. CDR3 size: 13 residues.

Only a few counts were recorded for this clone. In DNA form, the CDR3 reads TGTGCCAGTTACGGGTTTACCAGGGGAAGGGAGCAGTACTTC. Translating gives CASYGFTRGREQYF. The J gene is TRBJ2-7, the V gene TRBV2, with a tentative D call TRBD1 (6 bases). Germline V lookup: CDR1 SNHLY, CDR2 FYNNEI. The CDR3 is 14 amino acids. The V gene lost 9 bases and the J gene lost 7 bases, with 22 bases spanning the gap.

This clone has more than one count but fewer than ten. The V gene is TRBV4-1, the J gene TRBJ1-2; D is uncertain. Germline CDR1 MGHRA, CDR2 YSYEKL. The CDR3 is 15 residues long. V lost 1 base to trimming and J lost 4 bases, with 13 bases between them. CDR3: CASSQVWQDGYGYTF. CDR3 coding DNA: TGCGCCAGCAGCCAAGTTTGGCAGGATGGCTATGGCTACACCTTC.

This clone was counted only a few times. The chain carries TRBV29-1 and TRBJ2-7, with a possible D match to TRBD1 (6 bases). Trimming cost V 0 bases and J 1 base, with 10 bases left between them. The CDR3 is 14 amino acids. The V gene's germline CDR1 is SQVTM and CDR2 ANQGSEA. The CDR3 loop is CSVEDQQGSYEQYF. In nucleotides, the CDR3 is TGCAGCGTTGAAGATCAACAGGGTTCCTACGAGCAGTACTTC.

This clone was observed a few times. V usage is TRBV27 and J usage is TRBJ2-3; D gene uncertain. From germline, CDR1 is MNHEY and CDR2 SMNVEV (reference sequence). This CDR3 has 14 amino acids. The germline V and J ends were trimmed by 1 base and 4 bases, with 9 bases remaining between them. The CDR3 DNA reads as TGTGCCAGCAGTTTATACCCCCGCGCAGATACGCAGTATTTT. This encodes CASSLYPRADTQYF.